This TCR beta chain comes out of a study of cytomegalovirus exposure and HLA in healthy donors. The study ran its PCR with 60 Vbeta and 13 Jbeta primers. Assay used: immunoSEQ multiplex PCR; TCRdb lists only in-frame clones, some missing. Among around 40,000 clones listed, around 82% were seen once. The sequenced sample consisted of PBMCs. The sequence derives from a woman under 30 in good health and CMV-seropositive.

CDR3 amino acids: CASRLRDGNQPQHF. The CDR3 coding sequence is TGTGCCAGCAGACTCAGGGATGGCAATCAGCCCCAGCATTTT. The chain recombines TRBV6-6 with TRBJ1-5; possible D gene TRBD1, 5 bases. Germline V gene data show CDR1 as MNHNY and CDR2 as SVGAGI (reference sequence). The V gene lost 6 bases and the J gene lost 2 bases, with 11 bases spanning the gap. This CDR3 is 14 amino acids long.